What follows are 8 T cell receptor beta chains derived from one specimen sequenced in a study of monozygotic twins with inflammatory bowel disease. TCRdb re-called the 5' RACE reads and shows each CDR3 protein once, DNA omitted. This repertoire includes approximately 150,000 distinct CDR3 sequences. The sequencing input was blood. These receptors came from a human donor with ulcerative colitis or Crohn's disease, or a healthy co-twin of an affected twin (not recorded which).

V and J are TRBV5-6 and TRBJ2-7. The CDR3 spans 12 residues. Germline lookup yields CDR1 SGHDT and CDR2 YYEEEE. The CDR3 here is CASSSGGYEQYF.

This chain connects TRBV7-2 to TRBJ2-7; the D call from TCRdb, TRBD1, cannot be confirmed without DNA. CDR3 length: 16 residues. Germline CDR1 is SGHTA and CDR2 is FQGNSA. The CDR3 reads CASSFESTGGFYEQYF.

The CDR3: CASSPQSQGFTGELFF. The chain couples TRBV4-3 to TRBJ2-2; TCRdb returns TRBD1, unconfirmable since there is no DNA. This CDR3 has 16 amino acids. Germline CDR1 and CDR2: LGHNA and YSLEER.

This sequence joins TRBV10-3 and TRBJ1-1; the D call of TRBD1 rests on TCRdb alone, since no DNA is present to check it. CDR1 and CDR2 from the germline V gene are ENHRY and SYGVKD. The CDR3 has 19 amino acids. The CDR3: CAISESNVNGDGANTEAFF.

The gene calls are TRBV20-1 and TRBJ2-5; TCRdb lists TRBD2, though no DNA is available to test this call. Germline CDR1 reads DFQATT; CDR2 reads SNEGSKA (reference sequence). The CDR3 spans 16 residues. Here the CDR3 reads CSASRRLAGGQETQYF.

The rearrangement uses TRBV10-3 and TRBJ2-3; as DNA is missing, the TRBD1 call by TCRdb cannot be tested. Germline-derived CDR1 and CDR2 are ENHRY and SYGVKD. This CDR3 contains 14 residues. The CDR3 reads CAIKFSGGTDTQYF.

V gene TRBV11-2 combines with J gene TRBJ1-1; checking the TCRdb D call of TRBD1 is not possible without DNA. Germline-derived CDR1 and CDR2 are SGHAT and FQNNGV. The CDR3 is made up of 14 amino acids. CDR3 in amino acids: CASSSMWTSTEAFF.

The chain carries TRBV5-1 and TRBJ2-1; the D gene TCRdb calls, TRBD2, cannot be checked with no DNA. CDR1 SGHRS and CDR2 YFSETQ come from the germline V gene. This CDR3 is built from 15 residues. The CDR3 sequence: CASSRLAGGNNEQFF.